The 27 T cell receptor beta chains below were found in one sample sequenced in a study of blood T cell repertoires in COVID-19. Data came from immunoSEQ multiplex PCR; TCRdb stores just in-frame clones and leaves some out. Of about 260,000 clones listed, around 88% are singletons. The sequenced material came from PBMCs or T cells enriched from blood (not recorded which). These TCRs come from a woman aged 45-60 years who had recovered from COVID-19.

V and J are TRBV9 and TRBJ2-5; 9 nucleotides line up with TRBD2. V lost 0 bases to trimming and J lost 5 bases; unmatched junction nucleotides: 5. CDR3 length: 15 amino acids. The germline V gene has CDR1 SGDLS and CDR2 YYNGEE. The CDR3 loop reads CASSVAAGGPETQYF. CDR3 in DNA: TGTGCCAGCAGCGTAGCTGCGGGGGGGCCGGAGACCCAGTACTTC.

V gene TRBV19 combines with J gene TRBJ1-1; D gene ambiguous. This CDR3 has 13 amino acids. Germline-derived CDR1 and CDR2 are LNHDA and SQIVND (reference sequence). V lost 5 bases and J lost 1, with 8 bases in between. CDR3 sequence reads: CASSPRPNTEAFF. DNA for the CDR3: TGTGCCAGTAGTCCTAGACCGAACACTGAAGCTTTCTTT.

The chain joins TRBV7-9 to TRBJ1-6; possibly TRBD1 for D (6 bases). Per the germline V gene, CDR1 is SEHNR and CDR2 is FQNEAQ (reference sequence). This CDR3 contains 14 residues. The germline V and J ends were trimmed by 2 bases and 7 bases, with 9 bases remaining between them. For the CDR3, the DNA is TGTGCCAGCAGCTTACAGGGGCTCAATTCACCCCTCCACTTT. It encodes CASSLQGLNSPLHF.

The chain recombines TRBV11-2 with TRBJ1-1, with 10 bases fitting TRBD1. V lost 3 bases, J lost 7 bases, and 11 bases stayed unmatched. CDR1 is SGHAT and CDR2 is FQNNGV in the germline V gene. The CDR3 loop spans 16 amino acids. The CDR3 region is CASSLGQGKPSIEAFF. DNA of the CDR3: TGTGCCAGCAGCTTGGGACAGGGGAAGCCTTCTATTGAAGCTTTCTTT.

The chain carries TRBV5-4 and TRBJ2-3; 8 nucleotides match TRBD2. This CDR3 is 15 amino acids long. After removal of 4 bases from V and 0 bases from J, the junction contained 4 bases not matched to a gene. Germline V gene lookup returns CDR1 SGHNT and CDR2 YYREEE (reference sequence). The CDR3 DNA reads as TGTGCCAGCAGCGGCGGGGGGTCTAGCACAGATACGCAGTATTTT. The encoded protein is CASSGGGSSTDTQYF.

The rearrangement joins TRBV4-3 to TRBJ2-5, with D tentatively TRBD1 (5 bases). V lost 8 bases and J lost 5, with 18 bases in between. The germline V gene encodes CDR1 LGHNA and CDR2 YSLEER. The CDR3 runs to 14 residues. The CDR3 protein is CASPSAGRRETQYF. The CDR3 bases are TGCGCCAGCCCAAGCGCAGGGCGTCGGGAGACCCAGTACTTC.

The chain links TRBV15 to TRBJ2-7; D not certain. With 0 bases removed from V and 1 base from J, the gap between germline ends came to 4 bases. The CDR3 length is 13 residues. CDR1 is LNHNV, CDR2 YYDKDF, per germline (reference sequence). CDR3 amino acids: CATSRDRSYEQYF. The CDR3 nucleotides read TGTGCCACCAGCAGAGACAGGTCCTACGAGCAGTACTTC.

The chain has TRBV3-1 (or the pseudogene TRBV3-2) and TRBJ2-1; D perhaps matches TRBD1 (5 bases). Per the germline V gene, CDR1 is LGHDT and CDR2 is YNNKEL (reference sequence). The CDR3 spans 16 residues. The V end lost 2 bases, the J end lost 3 bases, and 14 bases lay between the germline ends. The CDR3 DNA reads TGTGCCAGCAGCCAATCTCAGGTAGGGGTCTACAATGAGCAGTTCTTC. This sequence encodes CASSQSQVGVYNEQFF.

The chain joins TRBV6-5 to TRBJ1-4; no clear D gene. Deletions cut 7 bases from V and 0 bases from J, with 9 bases between. This CDR3 is built from 14 residues. Germline V gene data show CDR1 as MNHEY and CDR2 as SVGAGI. CDR3 in DNA: TGTGCCAGCAAACAGATTGCAACTAATGAAAAACTGTTTTTT. Its translation is CASKQIATNEKLFF.

Regarding this clone: This sequence may be a read error, since a much larger clone differs from it by one base. This chain uses TRBV7-9 with TRBJ1-2; D possibly corresponds to TRBD1 (6 bases). This CDR3 spans 14 amino acids. V lost 5 bases, J lost 8 bases, and 18 bases lay in between. Germline assignment: CDR1 SEHNR and CDR2 FQNEAQ (reference sequence). The CDR3 here is CASSPPDRSSGYTF. In nucleotides, the CDR3 is TGTGCCAGCAGCCCACCCGACAGGTCAAGCGGCTACACCTTC.

The CDR3, as DNA: TGTGCCAGCAGTTCCGGAGGACCCTTGTACTTC. Translation gives CASSSGGPLYF. The genes are TRBV27 and TRBJ2-7, with D maybe TRBD2 (5 bases). Germline CDR1 MNHEY, CDR2 SMNVEV (reference sequence). The CDR3 extends over 11 amino acids. V lost 4 bases and J lost 12, with 13 bases in between.

The V gene is TRBV15, the J gene TRBJ2-1; 13 bases match TRBD2. This CDR3 is built from 20 residues. V trimming: 4 bases; J trimming: 0 bases; junction bases outside the gene matches: 12. Germline loops: CDR1 LNHNV, CDR2 YYDKDF (reference sequence). The CDR3 reads CATSTTTGTSGKNSYNEQFF. CDR3 DNA sequence: TGTGCCACCAGCACGACGACCGGGACTAGCGGGAAAAACTCCTACAATGAGCAGTTCTTC.

This chain uses TRBV10-3 with TRBJ2-7; TRBD1 matches 9 bases. The CDR3 covers 14 residues. V dropped 6 bases and J dropped 1; count of bases not matched to a gene: 4. Germline lookup yields CDR1 ENHRY and CDR2 SYGVKD. The CDR3 DNA is TGTGCCATCAGGTCCGGGACAGGGTCCTACGAGCAGTACTTC. Its protein is CAIRSGTGSYEQYF.

The rearrangement links TRBV11-3 to TRBJ1-1; D is unclear. Germline CDR1 and CDR2: SGHNT and YENEEA. Trimming pared 5 bases from V and 5 bases from J, leaving 18 bases between. There are 15 residues in the CDR3. In DNA form, the CDR3 reads TGTGCCAGCAGCCCCGAGAGAGCATTCATTACTGAAGCTTTCTTT. This gives the protein CASSPERAFITEAFF.

For the CDR3, the DNA is TGCGCCAGCAGCCAAGTGACAGGGCTCAACTATGGCTACACCTTC. As protein: CASSQVTGLNYGYTF. The chain links TRBV4-3 to TRBJ1-2, with TRBD1 identical over 7 bases. The germline gives CDR1 LGHNA, CDR2 YSLEER. V lost 1 base and J lost 2; bases outside the gene matches: 4. This CDR3 comprises 15 residues.

The V gene is TRBV2, the J gene TRBJ1-2; D possibly corresponds to TRBD1 (5 bases). This CDR3 has 15 residues. Germline lookup yields CDR1 SNHLY and CDR2 FYNNEI. The germline V and J ends were trimmed by 3 bases and 5 bases, with 16 bases remaining between them. The CDR3 protein is CASSDGQGRSYGYTF. As DNA, the CDR3 is TGTGCCAGCAGTGATGGCCAGGGCCGAAGTTATGGCTACACCTTC.

This clone was detected once. The chain uses TRBV15 and TRBJ1-4, with no clear D. Trimming took 8 bases from V and 5 from J, leaving 18 bases between them. The CDR3 covers 15 residues. Germline V gene data show CDR1 as LNHNV and CDR2 as YYDKDF (reference sequence). CDR3 nucleotides: TGTGCCACCCGAGTATTACGGGGAGAGAATGAAAAACTGTTTTTT. It encodes CATRVLRGENEKLFF. Variable domain in full (rest from reference TRBV15 and TRBJ1-4): DAMVIQNPRYQVTQFGKPVTLSCSQTLNHNVMYWYQQKSSQAPKLLFHYYDKDFNNEADTPDNFQSRRPNTSFCFLDIRSPGLGDTAMYLCATRVLRGENEKLFFGSGTQLSVL.

The chain combines TRBV7-2 with TRBJ2-3; D is unclear. The CDR3 has 15 amino acids. Trimming shortened V by 3 bases and J by 0 bases, and 10 bases separated the two germline ends. Germline V gives CDR1 SGHTA, CDR2 FQGNSA. The DNA of the CDR3 is TGTGCCAGCAGCTTGAGCCCCATAAGCACAGATACGCAGTATTTT. Translating gives CASSLSPISTDTQYF. Drawing the rest from reference TRBV7-2 and TRBJ2-3, the complete variable domain is GAGVSQSPSNKVTEKGKDVELRCDPISGHTALYWYRQSLGQGLEFLIYFQGNSAPDKSGLPSDRFSAERTGGSVSTLTIQRTQQEDSAVYLCASSLSPISTDTQYFGPGTRLTVL.

In this sample, this clone turned up a few times. The rearrangement joins TRBV9 to TRBJ2-7; possibly TRBD2 for D (6 bases). Germline-derived CDR1 and CDR2 are SGDLS and YYNGEE. V was clipped by 4 bases and J by 2 bases, with 10 bases between them. The CDR3 totals 13 residues. The CDR3 nucleotides read TGTGCCAGCAGCCTTGGGACTGCCTACGAGCAGTACTTC. This encodes CASSLGTAYEQYF.

CDR3 amino acids: CASSARDRGSTEAFF. CDR3 nucleotide sequence: TGTGCCAGCAGCGCCCGGGACAGGGGATCGACTGAAGCTTTCTTT. The chain carries TRBV3-1 (or the pseudogene TRBV3-2) and TRBJ1-1, with 10 nucleotides matching TRBD1. From germline, CDR1 is LGHDT and CDR2 YNNKEL (reference sequence). After removal of 5 bases from V and 5 bases from J, the junction contained 8 bases not matched to a gene. The CDR3 extends over 15 amino acids.

This chain connects TRBV4-3 to TRBJ1-4; 8 bases are a match to TRBD1. Trimming took 3 bases from V and 6 from J; bases not matched to a gene: 9. The germline gives CDR1 LGHNA, CDR2 YSLEER. This CDR3 has 16 amino acids. The CDR3 sequence is CASSHRYRGFDEKLFF. The CDR3 DNA is TGCGCCAGCAGCCATCGTTACAGGGGGTTTGATGAAAAACTGTTTTTT.

This clone was seen more than once but under ten times. This chain joins TRBV5-1 and TRBJ2-7; TRBD1 is a possible D gene (6 bases). CDR3 length equals 15 residues. Trimming took off 1 base at V and 6 bases at J, with 17 bases between the two ends. Germline lookup yields CDR1 SGHRS and CDR2 YFSETQ. The CDR3 DNA follows: TGCGCCAGCAGCTTGAGTACAGGGACAAAACCCGAGCAGTACTTC. Protein sequence: CASSLSTGTKPEQYF.

The V call is TRBV10-3, the J call TRBJ2-7; perhaps TRBD2 as D (5 bases). The V gene's germline CDR1 is ENHRY and CDR2 SYGVKD. The CDR3 runs to 14 residues. V was trimmed by 2 bases and J by 7 bases, leaving 15 bases between them. The CDR3 sequence is CAISEEGFYWEQYF. The CDR3 DNA reads TGTGCCATCAGTGAGGAGGGCTTTTATTGGGAGCAGTACTTC.

The chain joins TRBV2 to TRBJ1-5; 7 bases align to TRBD1. The CDR3 covers 14 residues. V dropped 8 bases and J dropped 2; count of bases not matched to a gene: 6. Per the germline V gene, CDR1 is SNHLY and CDR2 is FYNNEI. CDR3 amino acids: CASEPGGRNQPQHF. The CDR3 DNA is TGTGCCAGCGAGCCAGGGGGGCGCAATCAGCCCCAGCATTTT.

The rearrangement joins TRBV18 to TRBJ1-1; D perhaps matches TRBD1 (6 bases). The CDR3 is 13 residues long. Germline CDR1 and CDR2: KGHSH and LQKENI. With 5 bases removed from V and 1 base from J, the gap between germline ends came to 8 bases. DNA of the CDR3: TGTGCCAGCTCAGCGGACAGGAACACTGAAGCTTTCTTT. It encodes CASSADRNTEAFF.

This clone was detected a few times. The chain employs TRBV4-1 and TRBJ2-7; the D gene is possibly TRBD2 (5 bases). The CDR3 covers 15 residues. Per the germline V gene, CDR1 is MGHRA and CDR2 is YSYEKL. Trimming removed 0 bases at V and 5 bases at J, with 14 bases between. The CDR3 region is CASSQEGARGNEQYF. The CDR3 bases are TGCGCCAGCAGCCAAGAGGGTGCAAGAGGGAACGAGCAGTACTTC.

As DNA, the CDR3 is TGTGCCTGGAGTCCCCAGGGGTACACTGAAGCTTTCTTT. This gives the protein CAWSPQGYTEAFF. This chain uses TRBV30 with TRBJ1-1, with a weak D call TRBD1 (6 bases). Trimming took off 2 bases at V and 3 bases at J, with 10 bases between the two ends. The CDR3 extends over 13 amino acids. Germline V gives CDR1 GTSNPN, CDR2 SVGIG (reference sequence).